This T cell receptor beta chain was found in a study of metastatic and nonmetastatic thyroid tumors. Study information: The study looked at repertoires side by side in blood and in tumor or nodule tissue from malignant and benign thyroid patients.

This CDR3 spans 14 amino acids. With 0 bases clipped from V and 7 bases from J, the junction kept 4 bases outside the gene matches. Germline V lookup: CDR1 SGHAT, CDR2 FQNNGV. Every patient was untreated before thyroid surgery. As regards this clone: Its antigen is undetermined.

TCRdb reprocessed the PCR reads via MiXCR. The table lists about 20,000 clones, 9.5% to 15% of them singletons. Study observations and caveats: Versus benign nodules, malignant thyroid tumors reportedly had significantly higher TCR beta diversity, in blood and tumor.

The sequence came from a male donor with papillary thyroid cancer or a benign thyroid nodule (not recorded which). Some clones in this sample may be carry-over from other donors' samples. The rearrangement uses TRBV11-2 and TRBJ1-2, with TRBD1 matching over 8 bases. The sequenced sample was blood. CDR3 in DNA: TGTGCCAGCAGCTTAGATGGCCAGGGGGCTGGCTACACCTTC. Translation gives CASSLDGQGAGYTF.